This TCR beta chain appears in the sequencing data of a study of human T cells and chemical hapten exposure. Whole-study findings and limits: Expanded TCR sets contained significantly more large CDR3 similarity clusters than controls. It should be noted that donors had alopecia, so their immune response may differ from healthy people's.

TCRdb recomputed calls from the RACE reads with MiXCR, one row per CDR3 protein. The top ten hold around 1.4% of the sample, which has about 120,000 distinct CDR3 sequences, 9% to 14% seen once. Indicated time point: patch test 1, 2 weeks after DPC sensitization. The treatment: therapeutic diphenylcyclopropenone sensitization with weekly scalp DPC. Trimming took off 3 bases at V and 0 bases at J, with 6 bases between the two ends. CDR1 MGHDK and CDR2 SYGVNS come from the germline V gene. There are 13 residues in the CDR3. This clonotype was seen a few times. As yet, its antigen is unknown. This chain joins TRBV25-1 and TRBJ2-7; D is undetermined. This sample comprised whole blood, obtained in connection with sensitization to the hapten diphenylcyclopropenone (DPC). The sequence was obtained from a woman aged 45-65 years with alopecia areata. Some clones in this sample may be carry-over from other donors' samples. In DNA form, the CDR3 reads TGTGCCAGCAGTGACCCCAGCTCCTACGAGCAGTACTTC. Its translation is CASSDPSSYEQYF.